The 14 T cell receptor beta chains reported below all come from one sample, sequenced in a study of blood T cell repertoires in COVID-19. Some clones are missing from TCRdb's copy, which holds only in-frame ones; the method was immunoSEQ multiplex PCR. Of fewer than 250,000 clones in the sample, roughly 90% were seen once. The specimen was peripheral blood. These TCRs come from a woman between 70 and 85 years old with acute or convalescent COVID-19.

CDR3 protein: CASSSPPGSYEQYF. DNA of the CDR3: TGTGCCAGCTCGTCACCCCCCGGGTCCTACGAGCAGTACTTC. The chain employs TRBV11-3 and TRBJ2-7; D gene ambiguous. In germline, CDR1 is SGHNT, CDR2 YENEEA. Between the trimmed V and J ends, which lost 8 bases and 1 base, there was a span of 15 bases. The CDR3 length is 14 residues. The full variable domain, with the rest looked up from reference TRBV11-3 and TRBJ2-7, is EAGVVQSPRYKIIEKKQPVAFWCNPISGHNTLYWYLQNLGQGPELLIRYENEEAVDDSQLPKDRFSAERLKGVDSTLKIQPAELGDSAVYLCASSSPPGSYEQYFGPGTRLTVT.

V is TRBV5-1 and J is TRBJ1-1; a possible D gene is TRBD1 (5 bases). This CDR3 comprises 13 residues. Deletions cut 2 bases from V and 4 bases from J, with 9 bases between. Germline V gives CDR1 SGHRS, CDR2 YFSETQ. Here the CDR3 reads CASSFSGGTEAFF. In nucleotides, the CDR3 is TGCGCCAGCAGCTTCTCCGGGGGCACTGAAGCTTTCTTT.

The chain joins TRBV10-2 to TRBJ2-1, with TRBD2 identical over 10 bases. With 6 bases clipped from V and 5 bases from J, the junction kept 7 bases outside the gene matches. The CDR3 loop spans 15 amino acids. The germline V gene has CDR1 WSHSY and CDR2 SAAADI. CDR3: CASRATSGINNEQFF. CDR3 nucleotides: TGCGCCAGCAGGGCCACTAGCGGGATCAACAATGAGCAGTTCTTC.

The CDR3 is CASSPGQGASTEAFF. DNA of the CDR3: TGTGCCAGCTCTCCGGGACAGGGGGCAAGTACTGAAGCTTTCTTT. J is TRBJ1-1 and V is TRBV18, with TRBD1 identical over 12 bases. CDR3 size: 15 residues. J lost 5 bases, V lost 6 bases, and 7 bases had no gene match. The germline gives CDR1 KGHSH, CDR2 LQKENI.

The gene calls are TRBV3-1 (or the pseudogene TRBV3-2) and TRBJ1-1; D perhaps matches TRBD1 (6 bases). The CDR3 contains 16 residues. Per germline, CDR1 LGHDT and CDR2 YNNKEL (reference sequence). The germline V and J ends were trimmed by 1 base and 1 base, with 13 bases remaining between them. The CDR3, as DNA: TGTGCCAGCAGCCAAGTTTTGGGGGCGTCGAACACTGAAGCTTTCTTT. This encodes CASSQVLGASNTEAFF.

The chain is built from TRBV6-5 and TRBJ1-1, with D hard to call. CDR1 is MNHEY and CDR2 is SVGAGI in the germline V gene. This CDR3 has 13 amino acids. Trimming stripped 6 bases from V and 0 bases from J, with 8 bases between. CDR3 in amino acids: CASRLTVNTEAFF. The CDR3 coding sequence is TGTGCCAGCAGGCTGACTGTGAACACTGAAGCTTTCTTT.

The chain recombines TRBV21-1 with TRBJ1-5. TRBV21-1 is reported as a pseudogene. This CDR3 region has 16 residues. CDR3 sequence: CASSTAGTSSNQPQHF. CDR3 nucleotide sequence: TGTGCCAGCAGCACTGCGGGCACCTCAAGCAATCAGCCCCAGCATTTT.

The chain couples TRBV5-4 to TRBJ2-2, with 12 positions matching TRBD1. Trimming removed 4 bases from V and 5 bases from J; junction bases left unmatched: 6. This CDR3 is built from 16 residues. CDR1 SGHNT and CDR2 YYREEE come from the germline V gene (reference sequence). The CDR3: CASSPRDRGPTGELFF. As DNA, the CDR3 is TGTGCCAGCAGCCCGAGGGACAGGGGGCCAACCGGGGAGCTGTTTTTT. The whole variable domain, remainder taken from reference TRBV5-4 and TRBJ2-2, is ETGVTQSPTHLIKTRGQQVTLRCSSQSGHNTVSWYQQALGQGPQFIFQYYREEENGRGNFPPRFSGLQFPNYSSELNVNALELDDSALYLCASSPRDRGPTGELFFGEGSRLTVL.

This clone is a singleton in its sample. The CDR3 is CASSPTGKVGQPQHF. CDR3 DNA sequence: TGTGCCAGCTCACCAACCGGGAAGGTCGGACAGCCCCAGCATTTT. This chain connects TRBV18 to TRBJ1-5; D not certain. Trimming took 2 bases from V and 7 from J, leaving 15 bases between them. Germline assignment: CDR1 KGHSH and CDR2 LQKENI. The CDR3 has 15 residues.

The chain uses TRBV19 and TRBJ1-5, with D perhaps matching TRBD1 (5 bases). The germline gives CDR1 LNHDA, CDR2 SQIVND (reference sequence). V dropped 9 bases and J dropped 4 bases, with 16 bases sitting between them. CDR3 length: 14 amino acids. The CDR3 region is CASRHAGTNQPQHF. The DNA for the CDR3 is TGTGCCAGCCGTCATGCAGGGACTAATCAGCCCCAGCATTTT.

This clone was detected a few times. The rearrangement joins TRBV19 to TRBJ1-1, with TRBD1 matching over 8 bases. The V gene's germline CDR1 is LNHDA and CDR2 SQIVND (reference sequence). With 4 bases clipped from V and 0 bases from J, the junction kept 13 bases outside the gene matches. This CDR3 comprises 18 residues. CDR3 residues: CASSTEQGDFWLNTEAFF. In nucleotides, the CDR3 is TGTGCCAGTAGTACCGAACAGGGGGACTTTTGGCTGAACACTGAAGCTTTCTTT.

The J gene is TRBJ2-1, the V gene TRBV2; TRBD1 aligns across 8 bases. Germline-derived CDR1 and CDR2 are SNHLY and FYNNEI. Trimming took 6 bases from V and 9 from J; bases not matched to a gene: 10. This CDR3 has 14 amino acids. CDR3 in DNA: TGTGCCAGCAGCTTGGACAGGGAAAGGTCTGAGCAGTTCTTC. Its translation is CASSLDRERSEQFF.

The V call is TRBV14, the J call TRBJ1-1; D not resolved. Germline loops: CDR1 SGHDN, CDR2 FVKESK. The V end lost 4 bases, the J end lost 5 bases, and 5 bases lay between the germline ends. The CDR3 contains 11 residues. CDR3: CASSPLTEAFF. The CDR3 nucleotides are TGTGCCAGCAGCCCCTTAACTGAAGCTTTCTTT.

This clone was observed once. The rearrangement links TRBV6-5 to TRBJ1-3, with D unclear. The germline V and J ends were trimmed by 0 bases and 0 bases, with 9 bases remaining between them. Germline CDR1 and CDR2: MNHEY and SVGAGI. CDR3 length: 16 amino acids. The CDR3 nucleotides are TGTGCCAGCAGTTACTCGCGGGGTTTCTCTGGAAACACCATATATTTT. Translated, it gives CASSYSRGFSGNTIYF.